This is a list of T cell receptor beta chains from one sample in a study of blood T cell repertoires in COVID-19. Generated by immunoSEQ multiplex PCR, the TCRdb table keeps only in-frame clones and is missing some. The sample includes about 140,000 clones, over 65% of them seen just once. Sequences were obtained from peripheral blood. The receptor source for this set is an elderly woman with active or convalescent COVID-19. Each CDR3 is given with its conserved first and last residue. D genes are given only for firm matches. Size tells how often a clone was seen (once, few, many) or the class of an expanded clone, and some rows leave it out.

. | . | TRBJ1-4 | TRBV5-1 | TGCGCCAGCAGCTTCGCCGGGGGTAATGAAAAACTGTTTTTT | CASSFAGGNEKLFF
TRBD1 | . | TRBJ2-3 | TRBV2 | TGTGCCAGCAGTCACAGGGGCGGGCCAGATACGCAGTATTTT | CASSHRGGPDTQYF
. | . | TRBJ2-2 | TRBV30 | TGTGCCTGGAGTTCCCCTGGACAGCCGAACACCGGGGAGCTGTTTTTT | CAWSSPGQPNTGELFF
. | . | TRBJ1-3 | TRBV30 | TGTGCCTGGAGTCGGGGGTCTGGAAACACCATATATTTT | CAWSRGSGNTIYF
. | few | TRBJ1-1 | TRBV27 | TGTGCCAACCAGTTACACCTGAACACTGAAGCTTTCTTT | CANQLHLNTEAFF
. | . | TRBJ1-6 | TRBV27 | TGTGCCAGCAAGACCGACAGAAGGAATTCACCCCTCCACTTT | CASKTDRRNSPLHF
TRBD2 | . | TRBJ2-1 | TRBV19 | TGTGCCAGTAGTATGGCGGGGGGGCAATACAATGAGCAGTTCTTC | CASSMAGGQYNEQFF
. | . | TRBJ2-7 | TRBV10-3 | TGTGCCATCAGTGTGGGGGTGGGGGCGTACGAGCAGTACTTC | CAISVGVGAYEQYF
TRBD1 | . | TRBJ1-1 | TRBV11-2 | TGTGCCAGCAGCCCCAGGACAGGGGGTTTCACTGAAGCTTTCTTT | CASSPRTGGFTEAFF
TRBD2 | . | TRBJ2-7 | TRBV7-2 | TGTGCCAGCAGCTTAGGCACTAGCGGGGGGGCCTACGAGCAGTACTTC | CASSLGTSGGAYEQYF
TRBD2 | . | TRBJ2-7 | TRBV7-3 | TGTGCCAGCAGCCGGGAGGGCAGTAAGGCTGGGTACGAGCAGTACTTC | CASSREGSKAGYEQYF
. | few | TRBJ1-2 | TRBV29-1 | TGCAGCGTTGTTTTGAGGAGGGGCCATGGCTACACCTTC | CSVVLRRGHGYTF
TRBD1 | . | TRBJ1-2 | TRBV28 | TGTGCCAGCAGTGGGACAGGGGGTATCTATGGCTACACCTTC | CASSGTGGIYGYTF
TRBD2 | . | TRBJ2-7 | TRBV7-7 | TGTGCTAGCAGCTTAGGGGAGGGAACCTACGAGCAGTACTTC | CASSLGEGTYEQYF
. | . | TRBJ1-1 | TRBV5-4 | TGTGCCAGCAGCCAGGAGAGGAGGGACACTGAAGCTTTCTTT | CASSQERRDTEAFF
TRBD1 | once | TRBJ1-4 | TRBV5-3 | TGTGCCAGCCAGACAGGGCGGGGTGAAAAACTGTTTTTT | CASQTGRGEKLFF
TRBD1 | . | TRBJ2-7 | TRBV2 | TGTGCCAGCAGGCTGGTGAGACAGGGGGCGAGGATTTCGAACGAGCAGTACTTC | CASRLVRQGARISNEQYF
. | . | TRBJ1-2 | TRBV4-3 | TGCGCCAGCAGTTCTGGGCCTAACTATGGCTACACCTTC | CASSSGPNYGYTF
TRBD2 | . | TRBJ2-5 | TRBV27 | TGTGCCAGCCCCACCCGGCGGGAGAGGCGAGAGACCCAGTACTTC | CASPTRRERRETQYF
. | . | TRBJ2-1 | TRBV6-2/TRBV6-3 | TGTGCCAGCAGCCAATCGGGGTGGAGGGTCAATGAGCAGTTCTTC | CASSQSGWRVNEQFF
. | few | TRBJ1-1 | TRBV28 | TGTGCCAGCAGTTTCATCCGGGGGTTTCTCACTGAAGCTTTCTTT | CASSFIRGFLTEAFF
TRBD2 | . | TRBJ2-3 | TRBV6-4 | TGTGCCAGCAGCCCTAGCGGGGGCACAGATACGCAGTATTTT | CASSPSGGTDTQYF
TRBD1 | . | TRBJ1-1 | TRBV7-2 | TGTGCCAGCAGCTACGGGACAGGGCTTCTGAACACTGAAGCTTTCTTT | CASSYGTGLLNTEAFF
. | . | TRBJ2-2 | TRBV3-1/TRBV3-2 | TGTGCCAGCAGCCAGCTAGTAGCTGGGGAGCTGTTTTTT | CASSQLVAGELFF
TRBD1 | . | TRBJ2-2 | TRBV6-5 | TGTGCCAGCAGGAACGAGGGGGCCCTCACCGGGGAGCTGTTTTTT | CASRNEGALTGELFF
. | . | TRBJ1-1 | TRBV29-1 | TGCAGCGTTGCCTCAGTCATCATGAACACTGAAGCTTTCTTT | CSVASVIMNTEAFF
. | . | TRBJ2-5 | TRBV6-6 | TGTGCCAGCAGTTACGCTCGGGACTACCAAGAGACCCAGTACTTC | CASSYARDYQETQYF
TRBD2 | . | TRBJ2-3 | TRBV7-3 | TGTGCCAGCAGCTCTGGACTAGCTACAGATACGCAGTATTTT | CASSSGLATDTQYF